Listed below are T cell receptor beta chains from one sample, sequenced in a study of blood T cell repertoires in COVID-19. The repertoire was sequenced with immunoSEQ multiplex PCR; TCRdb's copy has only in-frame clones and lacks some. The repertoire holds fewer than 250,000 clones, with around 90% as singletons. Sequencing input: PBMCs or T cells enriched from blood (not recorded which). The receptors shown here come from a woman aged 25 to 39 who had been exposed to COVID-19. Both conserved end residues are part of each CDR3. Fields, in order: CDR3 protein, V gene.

CASSVGAGRQETQYF | TRBV9
CASSENSAEQYF | TRBV19
CASSLIPGVQETQYF | TRBV7-9
CASSLEHSRSEAFF | TRBV11-2
CASSQATGLLYEQYF | TRBV4-1
CASSQNSGQGDYGYTF | TRBV4-1
CASSTGTGTGELFF | TRBV5-1
CASSVAVSTDTQYF | TRBV9
CASSPLPGGSTTGELFF | TRBV10-1
CASSLFQGQETQYF | TRBV5-1